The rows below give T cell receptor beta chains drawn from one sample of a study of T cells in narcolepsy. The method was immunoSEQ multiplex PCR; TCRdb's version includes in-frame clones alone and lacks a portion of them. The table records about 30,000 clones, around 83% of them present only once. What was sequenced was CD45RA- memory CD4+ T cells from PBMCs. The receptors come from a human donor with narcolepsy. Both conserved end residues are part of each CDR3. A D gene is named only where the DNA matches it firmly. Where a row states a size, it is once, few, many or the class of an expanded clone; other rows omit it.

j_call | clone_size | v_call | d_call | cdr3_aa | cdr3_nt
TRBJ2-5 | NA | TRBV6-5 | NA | CASTQSSGTQYF | TGTGCCAGCACCCAATCATCTGGAACCCAGTACTTC
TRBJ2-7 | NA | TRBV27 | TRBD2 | CASSFQGLAGERYEQYF | TGTGCCAGCAGTTTCCAAGGACTAGCGGGGGAAAGGTACGAGCAGTACTTC
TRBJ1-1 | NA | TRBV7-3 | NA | CASSSHPGTVNTEAFF | TGTGCCAGCAGCTCACACCCAGGGACGGTGAACACTGAAGCTTTCTTT
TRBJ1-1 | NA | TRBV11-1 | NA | CASSRPQATVDTEAFF | TGTGCCAGCAGCCGACCCCAGGCAACAGTTGACACTGAAGCTTTCTTT
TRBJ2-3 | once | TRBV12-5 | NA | CASGLQGTDTQYF | TGTGCTAGTGGCCTCCAGGGAACAGATACGCAGTATTTT
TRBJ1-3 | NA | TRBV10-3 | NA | CAIRGDSGSGNTIYF | TGTGCCATCAGAGGGGACTCGGGTTCTGGAAACACCATATATTTT
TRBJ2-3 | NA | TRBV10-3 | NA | CAISTGSDTQYF | TGTGCCATCAGTACAGGGTCAGATACGCAGTATTTT
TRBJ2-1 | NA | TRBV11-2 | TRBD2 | CASSYRRGGGRYNEQFF | TGTGCCAGCAGCTACCGCCGGGGCGGGGGTCGTTACAATGAGCAGTTCTTC
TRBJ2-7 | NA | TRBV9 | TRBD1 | CASSVGGQGAHEQYF | TGTGCCAGCAGCGTAGGGGGACAGGGGGCCCACGAGCAGTACTTC
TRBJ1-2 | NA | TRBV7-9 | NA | CASSPTFSRNNYGYTF | TGTGCCAGCAGCCCCACTTTCTCCAGAAATAACTATGGCTACACCTTC
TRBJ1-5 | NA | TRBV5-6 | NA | CASSLISGTSEPQHF | TGTGCCAGCAGCTTGATTTCAGGGACTTCGGAGCCCCAGCATTTT
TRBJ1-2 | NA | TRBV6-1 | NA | CASSEENRYYGYTF | TGTGCCAGCAGTGAAGAGAACAGGTACTATGGCTACACCTTC
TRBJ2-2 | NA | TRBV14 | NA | CASSQVLNTGELFF | TGTGCCAGCAGCCAAGTATTGAACACCGGGGAGCTGTTTTTT
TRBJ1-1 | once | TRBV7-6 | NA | CASSLTYTSEAFF | TGTGCCAGCAGCTTAACGTATACGTCTGAAGCTTTCTTT
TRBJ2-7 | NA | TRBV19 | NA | CASSIQASYEQYF | TGTGCCAGTAGTATACAGGCCTCCTACGAGCAGTACTTC
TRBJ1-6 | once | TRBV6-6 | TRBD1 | CASSRGQEYSPLHF | TGTGCCAGCAGTCGAGGACAGGAGTATTCACCCCTCCACTTT
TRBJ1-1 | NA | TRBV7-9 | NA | CASSLGQLNTEAFF | TGTGCCAGCAGCTTAGGGCAGCTAAACACTGAAGCTTTCTTT
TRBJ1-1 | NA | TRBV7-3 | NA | CASSLEANTEAFF | TGTGCCAGCAGCTTAGAAGCTAACACTGAAGCTTTCTTT
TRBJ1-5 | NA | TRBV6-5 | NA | CASSYSGFGGNQPQHF | TGTGCCAGCAGTTACTCGGGTTTCGGGGGCAATCAGCCCCAGCATTTT
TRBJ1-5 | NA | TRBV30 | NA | CAWSGGDNQPQHF | TGTGCCTGGAGTGGGGGAGACAATCAGCCCCAGCATTTT
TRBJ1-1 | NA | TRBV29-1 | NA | CSVGDRNTEAFF | TGCAGCGTTGGAGATAGGAACACTGAAGCTTTCTTT
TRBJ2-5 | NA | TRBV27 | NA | CASSSLAKETQYF | TGTGCCAGCAGTTCGCTAGCGAAAGAGACCCAGTACTTC
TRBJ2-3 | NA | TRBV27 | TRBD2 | CASSTQGTSGKQYF | TGTGCCAGCAGTACCCAAGGGACTAGCGGGAAGCAGTATTTT
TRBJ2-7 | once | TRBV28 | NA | CASSFSLASLSYEQYF | TGTGCCAGCAGTTTTAGCCTAGCCAGCCTCTCCTACGAGCAGTACTTC
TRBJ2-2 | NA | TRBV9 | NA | CASSVGNRNTGELFF | TGTGCCAGCAGCGTAGGAAACAGGAACACCGGGGAGCTGTTTTTT
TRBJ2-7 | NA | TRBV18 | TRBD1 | CASSPPGQGGYYEQYF | TGTGCCAGCTCACCACCGGGACAGGGAGGGTACTACGAGCAGTACTTC
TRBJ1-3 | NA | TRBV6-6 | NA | CASSYSAGRNTIYF | TGTGCCAGCAGTTACTCGGCAGGCCGAAACACCATATATTTT
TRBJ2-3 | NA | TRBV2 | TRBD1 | CASRRRTGVGTDTQYF | TGTGCCAGCAGAAGGAGAACAGGGGTTGGGACAGATACGCAGTATTTT
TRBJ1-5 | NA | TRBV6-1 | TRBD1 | CASSSGTGYQPQHF | TGTGCCAGCAGTTCCGGGACAGGTTATCAGCCCCAGCATTTT